Listed below are T cell receptor beta chains from one sample, sequenced in a study of technical replicates of blood from a few donors. Measured with immunoSEQ multiplex PCR; TCRdb has only the in-frame clones, and not every one. The table records about 44,000 clones, about 96% of them present only once. The sequencing sample was made of T cells isolated from PBMCs. These receptors were collected from a human donor in good health. Each CDR3 is given without its conserved first and last residue.

>TRBJ1-2|TRBV11-2
ASSWEGLNYGYT
>TRBJ2-1|TRBV6-1
ASSLLAYNEQF
>TRBJ2-1|TRBV20-1
SAGEQF
>TRBJ2-7|TRBV28
ASKGVYYEQY
>TRBJ2-7|TRBV7-3
ASSLLGQRAYEQY
>TRBJ2-1|TRBV30
AWSVGTGMNNEQF
>TRBJ1-1|TRBV4-2
AITGTENTEAF
>TRBJ2-2|TRBV5-6
ASSLESALAGHNTGELF
>TRBJ1-2|TRBV30
AWSYPLGRDGYT
>TRBJ2-7|TRBV7-3
ASSPGQGWGYEQY
>TRBJ1-1|TRBV6-5
ASSYIPGGDTEAF